This TCR beta chain was captured by sequencing in a study of tissue T cells after allogeneic stem cell transplantation. By sample fraction, this clone is medium-sized. Its antigen is unidentified. Gene labels here are mouse ones. The DNA ends 1 residue before the CDR3 does, and the rest of the CDR3 is filled in from the germline J gene. Broader study findings: This small cohort was clinically heterogeneous, and sampling depth was a limitation.

Data came from immunoSEQ multiplex PCR; TCRdb stores just in-frame clones and leaves some out. Of about 17,000 clones listed, about 70% are singletons. The V gene's germline CDR1 is LGHNA and CDR2 YNLKQL (reference sequence). V lost 0 bases to trimming and J lost 3 bases; unmatched junction nucleotides: 2. The CDR3 covers 15 residues. The chain links TRBV5 to TRBJ2-7; 10 bases align to TRBD2. Sequencing was done on a sample of spleen. This clonotype originated in a female BALB/c mouse in good health. The MHC haplotype of this mouse line is H2-d. The part of the CDR3 DNA that was read is TGTGCCAGCAGCCAAGATCACTGGGGGGGCTATGAACAGTAC. Its protein product is CASSQDHWGGYEQY. The complete CDR3 reads CASSQDHWGGYEQYF.